The clone carrying this T cell receptor beta chain was recorded many times. It was RNA transcripts that yielded the amplified TCR beta CDR3 regions. Researchers ran a first-round RT-PCR on the TCR CDR3 using the HTBI primer set. TCRdb re-derived calls from the multiplex PCR reads in MiXCR, one entry per CDR3 protein. Among about 560,000 distinct CDR3 sequences listed, approximately 14% were seen once. No progression to ophthalmopathy during 18 months of follow-up defined stable disease. The hyperthyroidism patients had all been newly diagnosed, and their disease duration was under 2 months. Their ages ranged from 18 to 65 years. Investigators excluded patients with uncontrolled infection, other autoimmune disease, pregnancy or lactation. The record originates from a study of T cells in Graves' hyperthyroidism and ophthalmopathy. Study summary: The blood sample was taken at first diagnosis, before treatment began.

This CDR3 comprises 13 residues. Looked up from germline, CDR1 is SNHLY and CDR2 is FYNNEI. V lost 8 bases, J lost 1 base, and 9 bases lay in between. The receptor comes from a woman in her thirties with Graves' hyperthyroidism. The chain employs TRBV2 and TRBJ1-5, with TRBD1 as a possible D gene (6 bases). Sequencing used blood. This CDR3 reads CASHGQSNQPQHF. The CDR3 nucleotides are TGTGCCAGCCACGGACAGAGCAATCAGCCCCAGCATTTT.